Described below is a single TCR beta chain sequence and its context. This clone has only one observation. The target of this receptor is not known. Base qualities are not at hand, and no much larger clone is one base apart. This sample was included in a study of blood T cell repertoires in COVID-19 (dated by TCRdb to the early 2020s). For the wider study: The collaborator samples originated in the United States, Italy and Spain and spanned the acute and convalescent phases of COVID-19. The prospective study material was composed of cDNA or gDNA derived from T cells, B-cell-depleted T cells, or PBMCs. Deeply sampled blood TCRbeta repertoires from subjects exposed to, actively infected with, or recovered from COVID-19 were included in the dataset. The repertoires were made available in a free public database intended to serve as a resource for research on the immune response to SARS-CoV-2. The samples were drawn from two sources: the first 160 participants of the ongoing ImmuneRACE study, and 1,000 to 1,500 subjects contributed by 6 global collaborators. Sample metadata almost always included a de-identified subject ID, COVID-19 status, age in years and sex. HLA class I and class II types, where available, came from metadata supplied by the sample provider rather than from assay-based typing.

Each collaborating institution followed its own protocols to collect whole blood in K2EDTA tubes. For TCRbeta analysis, collaborator samples were shipped as frozen whole blood, as isolated PBMCs, or as DNA extracted from either sample type. The immunoSEQ Assay, a bias-controlled multiplex PCR, was used to amplify TCRbeta CDR3 regions from genomic DNA. Per the source publication's procedure: Within the assay, amplification of reference gene primers was used to estimate how many nucleated cells each sample contained. To quantify the absolute abundance of each unique TCRbeta CDR3 rearrangement, sequence reads were collapsed and filtered. For each sample, productive Simpson clonality was calculated as the square root of Simpson's diversity index over productive rearrangements. TCRdb holds this immuneACCESS table with in-frame rearrangements only. Some clones are missing; in checked studies, unresolved V genes explain under half, and the rest has no known cause. Clonal size and the V and J genes are those of that table, whereas D and trimming came from the DNA. The sample has fewer than 10,000 clones on record, 70% to 90% of them singletons. The ten largest clones represent 7.5% to 9.5% of the sample.

CDR1 and CDR2 (KGHSH, LQKENI) derive from the germline V gene. The CDR3 spans 13 residues, from the cysteine through the phenylalanine. The read is trimmed to its CDR3 DNA, 39 bases read in frame from base 1. V gives up 3 bases and J gives up 9 bases, and the segment between their germline ends measures 12 bases. On the study overall, not on this receptor specifically: How much clinical and demographic metadata was included differed by source and by participant, and the metadata was provided uncurated.

The clonotype originates from a man aged 55 to 70 with acute or convalescent COVID-19. Sequencing used peripheral blood. The sequence links TRBV18 to TRBJ2-1; matching of 6 bases hints at TRBD1 as the D gene. The DNA sequence reads TGTGCCAGCTCACCGGACCAAGGGGGTGAGCAGTTCTTC. Its protein product is CASSPDQGGEQFF.